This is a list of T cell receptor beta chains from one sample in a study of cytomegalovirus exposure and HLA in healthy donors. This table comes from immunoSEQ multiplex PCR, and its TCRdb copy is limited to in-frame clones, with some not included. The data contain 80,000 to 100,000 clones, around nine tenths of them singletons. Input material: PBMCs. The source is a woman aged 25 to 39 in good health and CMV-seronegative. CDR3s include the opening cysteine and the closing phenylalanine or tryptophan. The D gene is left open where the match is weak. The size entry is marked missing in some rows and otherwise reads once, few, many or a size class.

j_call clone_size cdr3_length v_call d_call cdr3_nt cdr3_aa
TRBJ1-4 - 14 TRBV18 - TGTGCCAGCTCACCTGCAGGGATCGGTGAAAAACTGTTTTTT CASSPAGIGEKLFF
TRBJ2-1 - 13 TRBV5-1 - TGCGCCAGCAGCTTGGGCGGATACAATGAGCAGTTCTTC CASSLGGYNEQFF
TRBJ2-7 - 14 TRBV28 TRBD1 TGTGCCAGCAGACCCGGGACAGTGTACTACGAGCAGTACTTC CASRPGTVYYEQYF
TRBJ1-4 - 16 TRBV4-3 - TGCGCCAGCAGCCAGGTACCAGGTCAGGGTAATGAAAAACTGTTTTTT CASSQVPGQGNEKLFF
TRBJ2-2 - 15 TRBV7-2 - TGTGCCAGCAGCTTAGGCTCTTGGGAGGCCGGGGAGCTGTTTTTT CASSLGSWEAGELFF
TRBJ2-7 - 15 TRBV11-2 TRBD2 TGTGCCAGCAGCCCGGGACTAGCGGAAACCTACGAGCAGTACTTC CASSPGLAETYEQYF
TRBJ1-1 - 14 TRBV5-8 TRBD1 TGTGCCAGCAGCCCGGACAGGGGAAACACTGAAGCTTTCTTT CASSPDRGNTEAFF
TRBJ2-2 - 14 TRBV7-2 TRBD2 TGTGCCAGCAGCTCGGGGGGTAGGACCGGGGAGCTGTTTTTT CASSSGGRTGELFF
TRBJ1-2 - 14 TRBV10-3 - TGTGCCATCAGTGGTCCGGGGTCGTACTATGGCTACACCTTC CAISGPGSYYGYTF
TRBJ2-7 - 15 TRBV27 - TGTGCCAGCAGTTTTTCTCCTGGACTGATCTACGAGCAGTACTTC CASSFSPGLIYEQYF
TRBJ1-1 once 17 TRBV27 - TGTGCCAGCAGAACCTACTCGAGGGCCCTTATGAACACTGAAGCTTTCTTT CASRTYSRALMNTEAFF
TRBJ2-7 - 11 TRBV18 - TGTGCCACCTCCCAGGGGCGGGAGCAGTACTTC CATSQGREQYF
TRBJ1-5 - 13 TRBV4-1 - TGCGCCAGCAGCCAAGGACTAGACCGGGCCCAGCATTTT CASSQGLDRAQHF
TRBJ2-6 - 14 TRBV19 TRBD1 TGTGCCAGATCAGGGGGTACTGGGGCCAACGTCCTGACTTTC CARSGGTGANVLTF
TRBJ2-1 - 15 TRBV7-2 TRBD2 TGTGCCAGCAGCTCCGTAGTGGCGGGAGTCTTAGGGCAGTTCTTC CASSSVVAGVLGQFF
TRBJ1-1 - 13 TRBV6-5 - TGTGCCAGCACTTACAATCCGGAGACTGAAGCTTTCTTT CASTYNPETEAFF
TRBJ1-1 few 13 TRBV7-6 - TGTGCCAGCAGCTCAAGATTGACTCCTGAAGCTTTCTTT CASSSRLTPEAFF
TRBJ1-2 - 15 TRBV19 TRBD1 TGTGCCAGTACCCCTAAGACAGGGTCGGACTATGGCTACACCTTC CASTPKTGSDYGYTF
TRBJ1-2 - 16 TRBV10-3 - TGTGCCATCAGTGACCAATGGACAGACCCTGGGGACGGCTACACCTTC CAISDQWTDPGDGYTF
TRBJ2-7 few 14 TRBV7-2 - TGTGCCAGCAGCCGAGACCGGGTCACCTACGAGCAGTACTTC CASSRDRVTYEQYF
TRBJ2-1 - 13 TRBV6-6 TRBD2 TGTGCCAGCAGTTACTTGGGGGGGAATGAGCAGTTCTTC CASSYLGGNEQFF
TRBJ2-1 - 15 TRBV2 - TGTGCCAGCAGTGAAGCGGGGGGGCGGTACAATGAGCAGTTCTTC CASSEAGGRYNEQFF
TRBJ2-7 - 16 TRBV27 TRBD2 TGTGCCAGCAGTTCCGGACTAGCGGGGGCCTCCTACGAGCAGTACTTC CASSSGLAGASYEQYF
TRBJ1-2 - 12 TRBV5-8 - TGTGCCAGCAGCTTGCCCGGCTATGGCTACACCTTC CASSLPGYGYTF
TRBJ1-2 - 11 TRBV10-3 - TGTGCCATCAGTGACGTGGGCGGCTACACCTTC CAISDVGGYTF
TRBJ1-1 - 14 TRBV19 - TGTGCCAGTAGGAGGATCTTCGGTAGCACTGAAGCTTTCTTT CASRRIFGSTEAFF
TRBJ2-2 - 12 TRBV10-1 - TGCGCCAGCAGTCCAGGGTTCGGGGAGCTGTTTTTT CASSPGFGELFF
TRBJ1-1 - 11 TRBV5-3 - TGTGCCAGAAGGCCCACGGTTGAAGCTTTCTTT CARRPTVEAFF
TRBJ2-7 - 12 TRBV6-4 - TGTGCCAGCAGCGGAGGGCCCTACGAGCAGTACTTC CASSGGPYEQYF
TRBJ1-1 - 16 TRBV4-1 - TGCGCCAGCAGCCGCCCCCCCGACAGGCCAAGCACTGAAGCTTTCTTT CASSRPPDRPSTEAFF
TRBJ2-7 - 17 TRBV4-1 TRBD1 TGCGCCAGCAGCCAAGTGATCATCAGGACAGGGGCCTACGAGCAGTACTTC CASSQVIIRTGAYEQYF
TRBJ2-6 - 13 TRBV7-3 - TGTGCCAGCAGACTCTCTGGGGCCAACGTCCTGACTTTC CASRLSGANVLTF
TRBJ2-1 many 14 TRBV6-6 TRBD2 TGTGCCAGCAAGCTAACGGGGGGGGCCTATGAGCAGTTCTTC CASKLTGGAYEQFF
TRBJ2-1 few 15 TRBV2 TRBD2 TGTGCCAGCGGAGAGAGCGGGGGGGGTTGGAATGAGCAGTTCTTC CASGESGGGWNEQFF
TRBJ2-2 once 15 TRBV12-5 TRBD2 TGTGCTAGTGGCATGAGCGGGGGGGCGGCCGGGGAGCTGTTTTTT CASGMSGGAAGELFF